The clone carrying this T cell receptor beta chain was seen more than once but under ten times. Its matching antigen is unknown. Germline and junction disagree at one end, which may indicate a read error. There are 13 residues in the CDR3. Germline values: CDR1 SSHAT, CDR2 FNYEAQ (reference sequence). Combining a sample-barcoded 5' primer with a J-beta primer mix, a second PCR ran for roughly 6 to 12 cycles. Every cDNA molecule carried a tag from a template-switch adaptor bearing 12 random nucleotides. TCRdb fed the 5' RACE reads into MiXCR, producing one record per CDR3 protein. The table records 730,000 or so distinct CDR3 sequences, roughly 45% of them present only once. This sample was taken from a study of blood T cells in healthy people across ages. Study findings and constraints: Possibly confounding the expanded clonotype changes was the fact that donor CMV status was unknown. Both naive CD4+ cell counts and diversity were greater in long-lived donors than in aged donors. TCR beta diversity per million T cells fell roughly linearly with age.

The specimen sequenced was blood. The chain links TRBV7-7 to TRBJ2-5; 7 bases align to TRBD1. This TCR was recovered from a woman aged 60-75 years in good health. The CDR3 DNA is TGTGCTAGCAGCCACGACAGGGTCGAGACCCAGTACTTC. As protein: CASSHDRVETQYF.